Listed below are T cell receptor beta chains from one sample, sequenced in a study of blood T cell repertoires in COVID-19. Profiled with immunoSEQ multiplex PCR; TCRdb holds only in-frame clones, not every one. Of more than 100,000 clones listed, 82% are singletons. The sample consisted of peripheral blood. Receptors were obtained from a woman aged 70-85 years with acute or convalescent COVID-19. The CDR3 runs from the conserved cysteine through the conserved F or W. A D gene is named only where the DNA matches it firmly. Size values are once, few and many counts, or a class for expanded clones, and some rows have none.

clone_size,d_call,v_call,j_call,cdr3_nt,cdr3_aa
.,TRBD1,TRBV2,TRBJ1-4,TGTGCCAGCAACTCGCAGGGGGCGACTAATGAAAAACTGTTTTTT,CASNSQGATNEKLFF
.,TRBD2,TRBV14,TRBJ2-1,TGTGCCAGCAGCCTAGCGGGGGGGCAATACAATGAGCAGTTCTTC,CASSLAGGQYNEQFF
.,.,TRBV7-9,TRBJ1-2,TGTGCCAGCAGCTTAGTTTTGTGGAGGCTAGTTGCCGTATATGGCTACACCTTC,CASSLVLWRLVAVYGYTF
.,.,TRBV11-3,TRBJ2-3,TGTGCCAGCAGCTTATTAGAGTATGATACGCAGTATTTT,CASSLLEYDTQYF
.,.,TRBV6-1,TRBJ1-3,TGTGCCAGCAGTGATGTGGGCGCCTACTCTGGAAACACCATATATTTT,CASSDVGAYSGNTIYF
.,.,TRBV2,TRBJ2-3,TGTGCCAGCAGTGGACAGATCACAGATACGCAGTATTTT,CASSGQITDTQYF
.,TRBD1,TRBV5-6,TRBJ1-2,TGTGCCAGCAGCTTATCCGGACAGGGCTTTGACTATGGCTACACCTTC,CASSLSGQGFDYGYTF
.,.,TRBV5-1,TRBJ2-5,TGCGCCAGCAGCTTGGACACAGGGCCCCAAGAGACCCAGTACTTC,CASSLDTGPQETQYF
.,.,TRBV6-5,TRBJ1-5,TGTGCCAGCAGACCACGACAGAATAGCAATCAGCCCCAGCATTTT,CASRPRQNSNQPQHF
once,.,TRBV5-8,TRBJ1-2,TGTGCCAGCAGCTTGGCCGGGATTTCTAACTATGGCTACACCTTC,CASSLAGISNYGYTF
.,TRBD2,TRBV6-2/TRBV6-3,TRBJ2-5,TGTGCCAGCAGTTACTCGCTAGGGCGTAGCGGGGGGCCCGGGACCCAGTACTTC,CASSYSLGRSGGPGTQYF
.,.,TRBV19,TRBJ1-4,TGTGCCAGTAGTGTTGGGACCGCAGCGGGTGAAAAACTGTTTTTT,CASSVGTAAGEKLFF
.,TRBD1,TRBV2,TRBJ1-2,TGTGCCAGCCGGGACAGGGAAATCAGCTATGGCTACACCTTC,CASRDREISYGYTF
.,TRBD1,TRBV7-3,TRBJ2-3,TGTGCCAGCAGCTTAGCGACAGGGAGCACAGATACGCAGTATTTT,CASSLATGSTDTQYF
.,.,TRBV6-5,TRBJ2-1,TGTGCCAGCAGTTACGCGGACAGCAGGGTTGAGCAGTTCTTC,CASSYADSRVEQFF
.,.,TRBV30,TRBJ1-5,TGTGCCTGGAGTGGATACAGTAATCAGCCCCAGCATTTT,CAWSGYSNQPQHF
.,.,TRBV2,TRBJ2-5,TGTGCCAGCAGTTTCCAGGCAGGGCAGGGGGAGACCCAGTACTTC,CASSFQAGQGETQYF
.,.,TRBV7-2,TRBJ2-1,TGTGCCAGCAGCTTCTCCAGGAACAATGAGCAGTTCTTC,CASSFSRNNEQFF
.,TRBD1,TRBV16,TRBJ1-5,TGTGCCAGCTCTCACAGGGGAAGAAATAGCAATCAGCCCCAGCATTTT,CASSHRGRNSNQPQHF
many,.,TRBV6-5,TRBJ1-2,TGTGCCAGCCAGGAGGTCCCGAACTATGGCTACACCTTC,CASQEVPNYGYTF
once,TRBD1,TRBV3-1/TRBV3-2,TRBJ2-7,TGTGCCAGCAGCCCACGGACAGGGGGCTTTCTTGTATACGAGCAGTACTTC,CASSPRTGGFLVYEQYF
.,TRBD1,TRBV27,TRBJ1-2,TGTGCCAGCAGTCGGACAGGAAACTATGGCTACACCTTC,CASSRTGNYGYTF
.,TRBD1,TRBV30,TRBJ2-5,TGTGCCTGGAGTGGGACAGGGAGGACAGAGACCCAGTACTTC,CAWSGTGRTETQYF
few,TRBD2,TRBV7-9,TRBJ2-2,TGTGCCAGCAGCTCGACGCGGGCGGCGGGGGTAAACACCGGGGAGCTGTTTTTT,CASSSTRAAGVNTGELFF
.,TRBD1,TRBV5-1,TRBJ1-1,TGCGCCAGTTCCCAGACAGGGGGCGATATCACTGAAGCTTTCTTT,CASSQTGGDITEAFF
once,.,TRBV10-3,TRBJ1-4,TGTGCCATCGGACAGAACTGGGATGAAAAACTGTTTTTT,CAIGQNWDEKLFF
.,TRBD1,TRBV12-5,TRBJ1-1,TGTGCTAGTGGCCCGGACAGGGGCCTGGCTTTCTTT,CASGPDRGLAFF
once,TRBD1,TRBV5-1,TRBJ1-4,TGCGCCAGCAGTGATCCGGGACAGGGGTTTGAAAAACTGTTTTTT,CASSDPGQGFEKLFF
.,TRBD2,TRBV10-3,TRBJ2-5,TGTGCCATCAGTGAGTCGGCTAGCGGGGGGGCGGAGACCCAGTACTTC,CAISESASGGAETQYF
.,.,TRBV2,TRBJ2-1,TGTGCCAGCAGTAAGGGGGGGGATGAGCAGTTCTTC,CASSKGGDEQFF
.,.,TRBV5-5,TRBJ1-5,TGTGCCAGCAGCAACCTGATTTCCAGGGGCAATCAGCCCCAGCATTTT,CASSNLISRGNQPQHF
once,.,TRBV30,TRBJ2-1,TGTGCCTTGCGACGCCGGGACTTAAGCTCCTACAATGAGCAGTTCTTC,CALRRRDLSSYNEQFF
.,TRBD2,TRBV3-1/TRBV3-2,TRBJ2-3,TGTGCCAGCAGCCAACATCTAGCGGGGGCCGCCACAGATACGCAGTATTTT,CASSQHLAGAATDTQYF
.,TRBD1,TRBV6-1,TRBJ2-7,TGTGCCAGCAGTGAGGGACAGGCGTTTACCTACGAGCAGTACTTC,CASSEGQAFTYEQYF
.,TRBD1,TRBV15,TRBJ1-5,TGTGCCACCAGCAGAGATCTCATAGGGGGCGCGGGCAATCAGCCCCAGCATTTT,CATSRDLIGGAGNQPQHF
.,.,TRBV19,TRBJ1-5,TGTGCCAGTAGTATACGAGTATATAGCAATCAGCCCCAGCATTTT,CASSIRVYSNQPQHF
.,TRBD2,TRBV7-8,TRBJ2-3,TGTGCCAGCAGCGCCCGACTAGCGGGAGGCACAGATACGCAGTATTTT,CASSARLAGGTDTQYF
.,.,TRBV5-1,TRBJ1-2,TGCGCCAGCAGTCCAGGAATTACTAACTATGGCTACACCTTC,CASSPGITNYGYTF
.,TRBD1,TRBV7-9,TRBJ1-1,TGTGCCAGCAGCTTAGTGACAGGGGGCAGGACTGAAGCTTTCTTT,CASSLVTGGRTEAFF
once,.,TRBV4-3,TRBJ2-5,TGCGCCAGCAGCCAAGGACGGGGAGGAGAGACCCAGTACTTC,CASSQGRGGETQYF
.,.,TRBV5-1,TRBJ1-6,TGCGCCAGCACTGTTGGCCAAGCAGGATCACCCCTCCACTTT,CASTVGQAGSPLHF
.,TRBD1,TRBV7-8,TRBJ1-2,TGTGCCAGCAGCCTCGACAGGGGGCCCAACTATGGCTACACCTTC,CASSLDRGPNYGYTF
.,TRBD2,TRBV7-8,TRBJ2-5,TGTGCCAGCAGCTTAGCGGGACTACCGAGCCGGGGGACCCAGTACTTC,CASSLAGLPSRGTQYF
.,.,TRBV5-6,TRBJ2-2,TGTGCCAGCAGCTTGGGGGGGCTGAACACCGGGGAGCTGTTTTTT,CASSLGGLNTGELFF
.,TRBD1,TRBV2,TRBJ2-5,TGTGCCAGCAAGACAGGGCAAGAGACCCAGTACTTC,CASKTGQETQYF
once,TRBD1,TRBV6-2/TRBV6-3,TRBJ2-3,TGTGCCAGCAGCCCACAGGGGGGAAGCACAGATACGCAGTATTTT,CASSPQGGSTDTQYF
.,.,TRBV4-3,TRBJ1-6,TGCGCCAGCAGCCAAGAAGGTGGGGGGGCAAGGAATTCACCCCTCCACTTT,CASSQEGGGARNSPLHF